This is a list of T cell receptor beta chains from one sample in a study of T cells after yellow fever vaccination. In TCRdb, the 5' RACE reads were re-called with MiXCR into one record per CDR3 protein. This sample has some 350,000 distinct CDR3 sequences, with 3% to 4.5% found just once. The sample here was PBMCs, taken 5 days after the yellow fever booster vaccination. These receptors originate from a man aged 18 to 30 who received the YFV17D yellow fever vaccine. CDR3s include the opening cysteine and the closing phenylalanine or tryptophan. A D gene is named only where the DNA matches it firmly. Clone size is not always given. Where it is, it says once, few, many or a class for expanded clones.

v_gene	j_gene	abundance	d_gene	CDR3aa	CDR3nt
TRBV7-2	TRBJ2-3	few	.	CASSGLRNTQYF	TGTGCCAGCAGCGGCTTGCGAAATACGCAGTATTTT
TRBV7-2	TRBJ1-1	many	.	CASSGGAGREAFF	TGTGCCAGCAGCGGGGGTGCAGGGAGGGAAGCTTTCTTT
TRBV12-3/TRBV12-4	TRBJ2-1	few	.	CASHPGPSSYNEQFF	TGTGCCAGCCATCCCGGACCTTCCTCCTACAATGAGCAGTTCTTC
TRBV7-3	TRBJ1-1	many	.	CASSFSPVMNTEAFF	TGTGCCAGCAGCTTCAGCCCGGTAATGAACACTGAAGCTTTCTTT
TRBV4-1	TRBJ1-3	.	.	CASSQDPRRALSGNTIYF	TGCGCCAGCAGCCAAGATCCCCGCAGGGCCCTCTCTGGAAACACCATATATTTT
TRBV15	TRBJ1-1	.	.	CATSWNEGNTEAFF	TGTGCCACCAGCTGGAACGAGGGTAACACTGAAGCTTTCTTT
TRBV4-1	TRBJ2-3	few	.	CASSQDRGFGTDTQYF	TGCGCCAGCAGCCAAGATAGGGGATTTGGGACAGATACGCAGTATTTT
TRBV5-4	TRBJ2-3	.	.	CASRWSGTSTDTQYF	TGTGCCAGCAGATGGAGCGGTACTAGCACAGATACGCAGTATTTT
TRBV12-3/TRBV12-4	TRBJ1-1	few	.	CASTHLTVGTEAFF	TGTGCCAGCACCCATTTGACGGTGGGCACTGAAGCTTTCTTT
TRBV12-3/TRBV12-4	TRBJ2-1	many	.	CASSLRRDVQFF	TGTGCCAGCAGTTTACGAAGGGACGTGCAGTTCTTC
TRBV6-5	TRBJ1-3	many	.	CASSPTGTAGNTIYF	TGTGCCAGCAGTCCAACCGGGACTGCCGGAAACACCATATATTTT
TRBV4-1	TRBJ2-3	.	.	CASSPPGFGHTQYF	TGCGCCAGCAGCCCACCGGGGTTCGGTCATACGCAGTATTTT
TRBV20-1	TRBJ1-1	few	.	CSARPLGQYRFF	TGCAGTGCTAGACCCCTAGGGCAGTACCGTTTCTTT
TRBV5-6	TRBJ1-2	.	.	CASSLGGGGAYPYGYTF	TGTGCCAGCAGCTTGGGGGGCGGCGGAGCCTACCCCTATGGCTACACCTTC
TRBV29-1	TRBJ1-5	few	TRBD1	CSATTGWNNQPQHF	TGCAGCGCCACGACAGGGTGGAACAATCAGCCCCAGCATTTT
TRBV12-3/TRBV12-4	TRBJ2-7	.	.	CASSPFGPRGEQYF	TGTGCCAGCAGCCCCTTCGGACCACGAGGCGAGCAGTACTTC
TRBV29-1	TRBJ1-1	many	.	CSVEGGMNTEAFF	TGCAGCGTTGAAGGGGGCATGAACACTGAAGCTTTCTTT
TRBV3-1	TRBJ1-5	few	.	CASSQGLYSNQPQHF	TGTGCCAGCAGCCAAGGGCTTTATAGCAATCAGCCCCAGCATTTT
TRBV15	TRBJ2-1	.	.	CAIRGTGNNEQFF	TGTGCCATCCGTGGGACGGGGAACAATGAGCAGTTCTTC
TRBV5-1	TRBJ2-1	.	.	CASSFQGLGNEQFF	TGCGCCAGCAGCTTCCAGGGTTTGGGCAATGAGCAGTTCTTC
TRBV24-1	TRBJ2-2	.	TRBD1	CALRDRRAGELFF	TGTGCCCTCCGGGACAGGCGGGCCGGGGAGCTGTTTTTT
TRBV5-1	TRBJ2-7	few	.	CASTEASETYEQYF	TGCGCCAGCACCGAGGCTAGCGAAACCTACGAGCAGTACTTC
TRBV11-1	TRBJ2-1	many	.	CASSLASGGSYNEQFF	TGTGCCAGCAGCTTAGCGTCAGGGGGGTCCTACAATGAGCAGTTCTTC
TRBV20-1	TRBJ2-7	few	TRBD1	CSATGTGVYEQYF	TGCAGTGCAACCGGGACAGGGGTTTACGAGCAGTACTTC
TRBV6-6	TRBJ2-1	.	.	CASSYSRAGTYNEQFF	TGTGCCAGCAGTTACTCGAGGGCCGGGACCTACAATGAGCAGTTCTTC
TRBV4-2	TRBJ1-2	.	.	CASSQEAGTNYGYTF	TGTGCCAGCAGCCAAGAGGCAGGAACGAACTATGGCTACACCTTC
TRBV15	TRBJ1-4	.	.	CATSRDRGRSGQTNEKLFF	TGTGCCACCAGCAGAGATCGGGGCAGATCGGGTCAAACTAATGAAAAACTGTTTTTT
TRBV7-2	TRBJ2-3	few	.	CASSSLGAGPEVKYF	TGTGCCAGCAGCTCCCTGGGGGCGGGCCCGGAGGTTAAGTATTTT
TRBV4-1	TRBJ2-3	.	.	CASSQEGQVTQYF	TGCGCCAGCAGCCAAGAGGGCCAAGTTACGCAGTATTTT
TRBV5-4	TRBJ1-1	.	TRBD1	CASSPVKGAGTEAFF	TGTGCCAGCAGCCCGGTAAAGGGGGCAGGCACTGAAGCTTTCTTT
TRBV4-2	TRBJ1-6	many	.	CASSDSVHYNSPLHF	TGTGCCAGCAGCGATTCGGTACATTATAATTCACCCCTCCACTTT
TRBV7-2	TRBJ2-7	many	.	CASSFRISSYEQYF	TGTGCCAGCAGCTTCCGGATCAGCTCCTACGAGCAGTACTTC
TRBV10-3	TRBJ1-6	few	TRBD1	CANGQGGDNSPLHF	TGTGCCAACGGACAGGGGGGCGATAATTCACCCCTCCACTTT
TRBV5-1	TRBJ1-1	many	.	CASSFSDQNTEAFF	TGCGCCAGCAGCTTTTCAGATCAGAACACTGAAGCTTTCTTT
TRBV5-1	TRBJ1-1	.	.	CASSLSVRREAEAFF	TGCGCCAGCAGCTTGTCGGTTCGCAGGGAGGCTGAAGCTTTCTTT
TRBV20-1	TRBJ1-1	few	.	CSASSNIGLLAFF	TGCAGTGCTAGCTCCAACATCGGTCTTCTAGCTTTCTTT
TRBV5-1	TRBJ2-2	few	.	CASSLGVPNNGELFF	TGCGCCAGCAGCTTGGGCGTGCCGAACAACGGGGAGCTGTTTTTT
TRBV5-1	TRBJ1-1	few	.	CASSQGPSGTEAFF	TGCGCCAGTTCGCAGGGACCGAGTGGCACTGAAGCTTTCTTT
TRBV12-3/TRBV12-4	TRBJ1-4	few	.	CASSLRGGGEKLFF	TGTGCCAGCAGTTTACGGGGGGGCGGTGAAAAACTGTTTTTT
TRBV5-1	TRBJ2-6	.	.	CASSLVGLGANVLTF	TGCGCCAGCAGCTTGGTAGGGCTTGGGGCCAACGTCCTGACTTTC
TRBV7-9	TRBJ1-2	many	TRBD1	CASSSPQGAIYGYTF	TGTGCCAGCAGCTCACCCCAGGGGGCCATCTATGGCTACACCTTC
TRBV7-2	TRBJ1-4	many	.	CASSRDRNEKLFF	TGTGCCAGCAGTCGAGACAGGAATGAAAAACTGTTTTTT
TRBV29-1	TRBJ1-4	many	TRBD1	CSVLDRVEKLFF	TGCAGCGTTCTGGACAGGGTTGAAAAACTGTTTTTT
TRBV5-6	TRBJ1-1	.	.	CASSLTTGAGTEAFF	TGTGCCAGCAGCCTCACTACAGGAGCCGGGACTGAAGCTTTCTTT
TRBV6-2/TRBV6-3	TRBJ1-1	many	.	CASSYLPTVEAFF	TGTGCCAGCAGTTACCTCCCCACTGTGGAAGCTTTCTTT
TRBV19	TRBJ2-1	.	TRBD2	CASSSRTSGGARGNEQFF	TGTGCCAGTAGTTCCCGGACTAGCGGGGGGGCCCGGGGCAATGAGCAGTTCTTC
TRBV6-1	TRBJ2-7	few	.	CASSASTWSFSYEQYF	TGTGCCAGCAGTGCGTCCACTTGGAGTTTCTCCTACGAGCAGTACTTC
TRBV27	TRBJ2-2	few	.	CASSYREGRELFF	TGTGCCAGCAGCTACAGGGAAGGGAGGGAGCTGTTTTTT
TRBV3-1	TRBJ1-1	few	.	CASSQFTGPNTEAFF	TGTGCCAGCAGCCAATTTACAGGCCCGAACACTGAAGCTTTCTTT